Included here is one T cell receptor (beta chain) sequence, with context. What it binds is not known. Profiling relied on immunoSEQ multiplex PCR, and the TCRdb table lists in-frame clones only, not all of them. The sample contains approximately 2.3 million clones, about 92% of which appear only once. This specimen comes from a study of shared clonotypes between healthy human individuals. About the research overall: A couple of women and three men aged 18 to 49 served as donors.

Between the trimmed V and J ends, which lost 6 bases and 5 bases, there was a span of 19 bases. This CDR3 has 15 residues. CDR1 and CDR2 from the germline V gene are MDHEN and SYDVKM. General study findings and limits: In having few donors, the study represented limited genetic and exposure-history diversity. An effect of sequencing depth on clonotype sharing among donors was expected.

This TCR was recovered from a man aged 18 to 29 in good health. Some clones in this sample may be carry-over from other donors' samples. The chain is built from TRBV28 and TRBJ1-1; a weak D match, TRBD1 (6 bases). The specimen was naive CD4+ T cells from PBMCs. Subset here: CD45RA+ positively selected. The CDR3 loop reads CASRPPVGGGTEAFF. Written as DNA, the CDR3 is TGTGCCAGCAGACCCCCCGTTGGGGGCGGTACTGAAGCTTTCTTT.